These T cell receptor beta chains were read from a single sample in a study of CD8+ T cells in alopecia areata. Data came from immunoSEQ multiplex PCR; TCRdb stores just in-frame clones and leaves some out. The sample carries 210,000 or so clones, roughly 66% recorded once. The sequencing here drew on CD4+ T cells sorted from blood, taken at week 44, from a patient treated with tofacitinib. The receptors were sampled from a human donor with alopecia areata. Both conserved end residues are part of each CDR3. Fields, in order: D gene, clone size, V gene, J gene, CDR3 protein, CDR3 DNA. The D gene is left open where the match is weak. A row's size may be missing; if present it is once, few, many or a size class.

d_call: TRBD2
clone_size: NA
v_call: TRBV27
j_call: TRBJ2-3
cdr3_aa: CASSWSGVSDTQYF
cdr3_nt: TGTGCCAGCAGTTGGAGCGGGGTCTCAGATACGCAGTATTTT

d_call: NA
clone_size: NA
v_call: TRBV2
j_call: TRBJ1-2
cdr3_aa: CASTNREGGYTF
cdr3_nt: TGTGCCAGCACCAACAGGGAGGGTGGCTACACCTTC

d_call: NA
clone_size: NA
v_call: TRBV4-3
j_call: TRBJ2-1
cdr3_aa: CASSQDPRAGEFF
cdr3_nt: TGCGCCAGCAGCCAAGACCCCCGGGCAGGGGAGTTCTTC

d_call: TRBD1
clone_size: NA
v_call: TRBV18
j_call: TRBJ2-1
cdr3_aa: CASSPTTGPDNEQFF
cdr3_nt: TGTGCCAGCTCACCTACGACAGGGCCGGACAATGAGCAGTTCTTC

d_call: NA
clone_size: few
v_call: TRBV19
j_call: TRBJ2-3
cdr3_aa: CASSIRTDTQYF
cdr3_nt: TGTGCCAGTAGTATCCGGACAGATACGCAGTATTTT

d_call: NA
clone_size: NA
v_call: TRBV5-5
j_call: TRBJ2-1
cdr3_aa: CASSRDTGNEQFF
cdr3_nt: TGTGCCAGCAGCCGCGATACAGGGAATGAGCAGTTCTTC

d_call: NA
clone_size: few
v_call: TRBV10-3
j_call: TRBJ1-2
cdr3_aa: CAISAITGSGDGYTF
cdr3_nt: TGTGCCATCAGTGCAATAACAGGGTCGGGGGATGGCTACACCTTC

d_call: NA
clone_size: NA
v_call: TRBV7-2
j_call: TRBJ1-2
cdr3_aa: CASSAPFMGNYGYTF
cdr3_nt: TGTGCCAGCAGCGCTCCCTTCATGGGGAACTATGGCTACACCTTC

d_call: NA
clone_size: NA
v_call: TRBV5-6
j_call: TRBJ2-3
cdr3_aa: CASSSSTTLGATDTQYF
cdr3_nt: TGTGCCAGCAGCTCATCAACTACCCTTGGTGCCACAGATACGCAGTATTTT

d_call: TRBD1
clone_size: few
v_call: TRBV28
j_call: TRBJ2-2
cdr3_aa: CASRRQGSGHGELFF
cdr3_nt: TGTGCCAGCAGGCGACAGGGCTCAGGGCACGGGGAGCTGTTTTTT

d_call: NA
clone_size: NA
v_call: TRBV29-1
j_call: TRBJ1-5
cdr3_aa: CSVRDSQGPQHF
cdr3_nt: TGCAGCGTCAGGGATTCCCAGGGGCCCCAGCATTTT

d_call: NA
clone_size: few
v_call: TRBV5-1
j_call: TRBJ2-1
cdr3_aa: CASSLRGYNEQFF
cdr3_nt: TGCGCCAGCAGCTTGAGGGGGTACAATGAGCAGTTCTTC

d_call: TRBD1
clone_size: NA
v_call: TRBV29-1
j_call: TRBJ2-3
cdr3_aa: CSVDRDHTDTQYF
cdr3_nt: TGCAGCGTCGACAGGGACCACACAGATACGCAGTATTTT

d_call: TRBD1
clone_size: NA
v_call: TRBV14
j_call: TRBJ1-2
cdr3_aa: CASSPRTGDGYTF
cdr3_nt: TGTGCCAGCAGCCCACGAACAGGGGATGGCTACACCTTC

d_call: NA
clone_size: NA
v_call: TRBV19
j_call: TRBJ2-1
cdr3_aa: CASSRTPYNEQFF
cdr3_nt: TGTGCCAGTAGTCGCACACCCTACAATGAGCAGTTCTTC

d_call: NA
clone_size: many
v_call: TRBV29-1
j_call: TRBJ2-4
cdr3_aa: CSVTGRTIGIQYF
cdr3_nt: TGCAGCGTCACAGGGAGGACCATTGGCATTCAGTACTTC

d_call: NA
clone_size: NA
v_call: TRBV5-6
j_call: TRBJ1-5
cdr3_aa: CASSLYQGNQPQHF
cdr3_nt: TGTGCCAGCAGCTTGTATCAGGGGAATCAGCCCCAGCATTTT

d_call: NA
clone_size: NA
v_call: TRBV30
j_call: TRBJ1-6
cdr3_aa: CAWSVAGNSPLHF
cdr3_nt: TGTGCCTGGAGTGTAGCGGGAAATTCACCCCTCCACTTT

d_call: NA
clone_size: NA
v_call: TRBV7-2
j_call: TRBJ2-7
cdr3_aa: CASSFGASIVIEQYF
cdr3_nt: TGTGCCAGCAGCTTCGGGGCCTCTATTGTAATCGAGCAGTACTTC

d_call: NA
clone_size: NA
v_call: TRBV14
j_call: TRBJ1-2
cdr3_aa: CASSQVNIYGYTF
cdr3_nt: TGTGCCAGCAGCCAAGTTAACATATATGGCTACACCTTC

d_call: NA
clone_size: NA
v_call: TRBV10-3
j_call: TRBJ2-6
cdr3_aa: CAISEFHRTSGANVLTF
cdr3_nt: TGTGCCATCAGTGAGTTTCACCGTACCTCTGGGGCCAACGTCCTGACTTTC

d_call: NA
clone_size: NA
v_call: TRBV28
j_call: TRBJ2-7
cdr3_aa: CASSGTGTPYEQYF
cdr3_nt: TGTGCCAGCAGCGGTACCGGGACACCATACGAGCAGTACTTC

d_call: NA
clone_size: NA
v_call: TRBV7-2
j_call: TRBJ2-7
cdr3_aa: CASSSYRPSGEQYF
cdr3_nt: TGTGCCAGCAGCTCCTACAGGCCGTCGGGCGAGCAGTACTTC

d_call: TRBD2
clone_size: once
v_call: TRBV11-2
j_call: TRBJ2-1
cdr3_aa: CASSLAGGSYNEQFF
cdr3_nt: TGTGCCAGCAGTCTAGCGGGGGGGTCCTACAATGAGCAGTTCTTC

d_call: NA
clone_size: once
v_call: TRBV27
j_call: TRBJ2-5
cdr3_aa: CASSLRVAETQYF
cdr3_nt: TGTGCCAGCAGTTTAAGGGTGGCAGAGACCCAGTACTTC

d_call: TRBD1
clone_size: NA
v_call: TRBV11-2
j_call: TRBJ2-2
cdr3_aa: CASSHRGVTGELFF
cdr3_nt: TGTGCCAGCAGCCACAGGGGGGTCACCGGGGAGCTGTTTTTT

d_call: TRBD1
clone_size: NA
v_call: TRBV29-1
j_call: TRBJ1-5
cdr3_aa: CSVQGQGQPQHF
cdr3_nt: TGCAGCGTTCAGGGACAGGGGCAGCCCCAGCATTTT

d_call: TRBD1
clone_size: NA
v_call: TRBV6-5
j_call: TRBJ2-3
cdr3_aa: CASSYWGTGTDTQYF
cdr3_nt: TGTGCCAGCAGTTACTGGGGGACAGGCACAGATACGCAGTATTTT

d_call: TRBD2
clone_size: few
v_call: TRBV29-1
j_call: TRBJ2-3
cdr3_aa: CSARLAGGLYTQYF
cdr3_nt: TGCAGCGCCCGACTAGCGGGGGGGCTCTATACGCAGTATTTT

d_call: NA
clone_size: NA
v_call: TRBV5-6
j_call: TRBJ2-7
cdr3_aa: CASSFAGQHEQYF
cdr3_nt: TGTGCCAGCAGCTTTGCGGGACAACACGAGCAGTACTTC

d_call: NA
clone_size: NA
v_call: TRBV5-1
j_call: TRBJ1-2
cdr3_aa: CASSEEGSNYGYTF
cdr3_nt: TGCGCCAGCAGTGAAGAGGGGAGTAACTATGGCTACACCTTC

d_call: TRBD1
clone_size: NA
v_call: TRBV12-5
j_call: TRBJ1-2
cdr3_aa: CASGLGQGSSYGYTF
cdr3_nt: TGTGCTAGTGGTTTGGGACAGGGATCGTCGTATGGCTACACCTTC

d_call: TRBD1
clone_size: NA
v_call: TRBV4-3
j_call: TRBJ1-5
cdr3_aa: CASSPRQGARGSNQPQHF
cdr3_nt: TGCGCCAGCAGCCCCAGACAGGGGGCTAGGGGGAGCAATCAGCCCCAGCATTTT

d_call: TRBD2
clone_size: NA
v_call: TRBV9
j_call: TRBJ2-5
cdr3_aa: CASSTPLAGQETQYF
cdr3_nt: TGTGCCAGCAGCACCCCACTAGCGGGACAAGAGACCCAGTACTTC

d_call: TRBD2
clone_size: NA
v_call: TRBV6-5
j_call: TRBJ2-3
cdr3_aa: CASSYGRGGTDTQYF
cdr3_nt: TGTGCCAGCAGTTACGGGCGGGGGGGCACAGATACGCAGTATTTT

d_call: NA
clone_size: few
v_call: TRBV5-8
j_call: TRBJ2-2
cdr3_aa: CASSQGYRNTGELFF
cdr3_nt: TGTGCCAGCAGCCAGGGCTACAGGAACACCGGGGAGCTGTTTTTT

d_call: NA
clone_size: NA
v_call: TRBV7-9
j_call: TRBJ2-7
cdr3_aa: CASTTMAGTYEQYF
cdr3_nt: TGTGCCAGCACAACGATGGCAGGCACCTACGAGCAGTACTTC

d_call: NA
clone_size: few
v_call: TRBV9
j_call: TRBJ2-3
cdr3_aa: CASGGLSTDTQYF
cdr3_nt: TGTGCCAGCGGGGGGCTTAGTACAGATACGCAGTATTTT

d_call: NA
clone_size: NA
v_call: TRBV30
j_call: TRBJ2-1
cdr3_aa: CAWSSGMMSYNEQFF
cdr3_nt: TGTGCCTGGAGTTCGGGAATGATGTCCTACAATGAGCAGTTCTTC

d_call: TRBD1
clone_size: once
v_call: TRBV6-1
j_call: TRBJ1-4
cdr3_aa: CASSGQGPTNEKLFF
cdr3_nt: TGTGCCAGCAGCGGACAGGGGCCGACTAATGAAAAACTGTTTTTT

d_call: NA
clone_size: few
v_call: TRBV29-1
j_call: TRBJ1-1
cdr3_aa: CSVTSGPGENSEAFF
cdr3_nt: TGCAGCGTTACGAGTGGGCCGGGAGAGAACTCTGAAGCTTTCTTT

d_call: NA
clone_size: NA
v_call: TRBV6-5
j_call: TRBJ2-7
cdr3_aa: CASSYPSTGIGEQYF
cdr3_nt: TGTGCCAGCAGTTACCCTTCTACAGGGATCGGGGAGCAGTACTTC

d_call: NA
clone_size: NA
v_call: TRBV10-3
j_call: TRBJ2-7
cdr3_aa: CAISEMGSEQYF
cdr3_nt: TGTGCCATCAGTGAGATGGGGTCCGAGCAGTACTTC